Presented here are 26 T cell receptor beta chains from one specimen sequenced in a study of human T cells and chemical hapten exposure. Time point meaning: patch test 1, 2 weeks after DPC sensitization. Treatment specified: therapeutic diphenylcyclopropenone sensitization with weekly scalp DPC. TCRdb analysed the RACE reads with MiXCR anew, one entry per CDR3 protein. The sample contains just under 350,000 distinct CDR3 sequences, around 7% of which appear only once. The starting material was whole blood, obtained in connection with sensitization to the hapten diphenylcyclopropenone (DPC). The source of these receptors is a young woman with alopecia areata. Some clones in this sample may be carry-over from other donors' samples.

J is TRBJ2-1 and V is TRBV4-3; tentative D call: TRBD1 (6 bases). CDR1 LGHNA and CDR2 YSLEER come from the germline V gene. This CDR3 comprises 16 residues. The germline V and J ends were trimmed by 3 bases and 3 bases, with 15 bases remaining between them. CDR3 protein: CASSQGLQGIYNEQFF. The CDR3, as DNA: TGCGCCAGCAGCCAGGGGCTGCAGGGGATCTACAATGAGCAGTTCTTC.

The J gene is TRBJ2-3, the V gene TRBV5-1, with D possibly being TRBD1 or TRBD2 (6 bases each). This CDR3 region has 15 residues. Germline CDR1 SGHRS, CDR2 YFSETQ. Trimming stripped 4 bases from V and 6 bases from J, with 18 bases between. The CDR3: CASSRQEPGADTQYF. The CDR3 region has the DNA TGCGCCAGCAGCCGGCAAGAACCGGGGGCGGATACGCAGTATTTT. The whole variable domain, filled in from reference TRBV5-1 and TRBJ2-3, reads KAGVTQTPRYLIKTRGQQVTLSCSPISGHRSVSWYQQTPGQGLQFLFEYFSETQRNKGNFPGRFSGRQFSNSRSEMNVSTLELGDSALYLCASSRQEPGADTQYFGPGTRLTVL.

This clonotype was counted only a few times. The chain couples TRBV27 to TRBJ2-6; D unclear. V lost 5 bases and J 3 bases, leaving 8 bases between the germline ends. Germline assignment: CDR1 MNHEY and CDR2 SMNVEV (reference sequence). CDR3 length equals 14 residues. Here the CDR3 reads CASSALLGANVLTF. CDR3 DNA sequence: TGTGCCAGCAGTGCGCTCCTTGGGGCCAACGTCCTGACTTTC.

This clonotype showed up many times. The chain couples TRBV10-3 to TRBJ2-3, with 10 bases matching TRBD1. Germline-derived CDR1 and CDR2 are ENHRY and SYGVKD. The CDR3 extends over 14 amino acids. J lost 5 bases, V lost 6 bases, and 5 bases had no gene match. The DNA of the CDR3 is TGTGCCATCAGAGCTCGGGACAGGGGAGATACGCAGTATTTT. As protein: CAIRARDRGDTQYF.

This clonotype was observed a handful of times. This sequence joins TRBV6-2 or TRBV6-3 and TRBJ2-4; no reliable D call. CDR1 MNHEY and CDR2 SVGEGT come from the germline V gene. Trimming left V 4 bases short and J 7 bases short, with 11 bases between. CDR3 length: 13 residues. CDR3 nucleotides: TGTGCCAGCAGTTCGGCGCCCCCGAACATTCAGTACTTC. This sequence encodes CASSSAPPNIQYF.

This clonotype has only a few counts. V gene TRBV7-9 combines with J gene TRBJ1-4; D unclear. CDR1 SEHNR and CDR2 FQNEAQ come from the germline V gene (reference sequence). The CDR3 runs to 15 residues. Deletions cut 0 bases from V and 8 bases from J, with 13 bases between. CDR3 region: CASSLARATHEKLFF. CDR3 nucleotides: TGTGCCAGCAGCTTAGCCCGGGCCACTCACGAAAAACTGTTTTTT. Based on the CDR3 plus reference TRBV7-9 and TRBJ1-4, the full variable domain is DTGVSQNPRHKITKRGQNVTFRCDPISEHNRLYWYRQTLGQGPEFLTYFQNEAQLEKSRLLSDRFSAERPKGSFSTLEIQRTEQGDSAMYLCASSLARATHEKLFFGSGTQLSVL.

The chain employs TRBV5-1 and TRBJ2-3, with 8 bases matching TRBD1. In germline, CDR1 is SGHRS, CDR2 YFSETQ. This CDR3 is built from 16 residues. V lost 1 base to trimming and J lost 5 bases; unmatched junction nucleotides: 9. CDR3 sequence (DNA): TGCGCCAGCAGCTTGTTTTCCAGGGGGCGCCAAGATACGCAGTATTTT. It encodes CASSLFSRGRQDTQYF.

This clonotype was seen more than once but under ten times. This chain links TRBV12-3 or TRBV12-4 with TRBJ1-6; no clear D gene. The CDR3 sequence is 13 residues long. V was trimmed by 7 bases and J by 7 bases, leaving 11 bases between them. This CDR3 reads CASTLASNSPLHF. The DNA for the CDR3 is TGTGCCAGCACCTTGGCGTCAAATTCACCCCTCCACTTT.

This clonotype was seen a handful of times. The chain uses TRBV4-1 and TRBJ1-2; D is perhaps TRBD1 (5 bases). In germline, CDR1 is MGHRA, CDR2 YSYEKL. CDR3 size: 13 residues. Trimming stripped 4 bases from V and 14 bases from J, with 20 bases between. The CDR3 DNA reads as TGCGCCAGCAGCCGAAGCAGGGTTGAACGGGGAACCTTC. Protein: CASSRSRVERGTF.

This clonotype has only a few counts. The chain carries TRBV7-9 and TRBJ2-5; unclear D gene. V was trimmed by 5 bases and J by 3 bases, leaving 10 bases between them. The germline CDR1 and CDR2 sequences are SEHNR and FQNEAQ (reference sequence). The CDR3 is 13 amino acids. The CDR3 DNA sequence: TGTGCCAGCAGCCACTCCCTGGAAGAGACCCAGTACTTC. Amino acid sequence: CASSHSLEETQYF.

The chain's CDR3 is CASSLAGAGPYNEQFF. The DNA for the CDR3 is TGCGCCAGCAGCTTGGCCGGAGCAGGGCCTTACAATGAGCAGTTCTTC. The chain joins TRBV5-1 to TRBJ2-1; tentative D call: TRBD1 (5 bases). Trimming took off 0 bases at V and 4 bases at J, with 14 bases between the two ends. CDR1 and CDR2 from the germline V gene are SGHRS and YFSETQ. This CDR3 has 16 residues.

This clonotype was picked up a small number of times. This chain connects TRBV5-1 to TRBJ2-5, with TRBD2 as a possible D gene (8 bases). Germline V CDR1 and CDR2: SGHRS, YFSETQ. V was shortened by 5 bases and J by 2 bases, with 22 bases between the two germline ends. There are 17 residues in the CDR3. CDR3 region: CASSTTGSTSGQETQYF. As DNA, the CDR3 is TGCGCCAGCAGTACGACAGGGTCAACTAGCGGACAAGAGACCCAGTACTTC.

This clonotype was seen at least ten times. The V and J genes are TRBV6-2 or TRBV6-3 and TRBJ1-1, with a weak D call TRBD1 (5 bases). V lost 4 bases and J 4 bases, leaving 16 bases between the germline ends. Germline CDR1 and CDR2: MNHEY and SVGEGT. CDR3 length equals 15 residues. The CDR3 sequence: CASSFPYRGVTEAFF. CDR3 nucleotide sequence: TGTGCCAGCAGTTTCCCCTATCGAGGGGTCACTGAAGCTTTCTTT.

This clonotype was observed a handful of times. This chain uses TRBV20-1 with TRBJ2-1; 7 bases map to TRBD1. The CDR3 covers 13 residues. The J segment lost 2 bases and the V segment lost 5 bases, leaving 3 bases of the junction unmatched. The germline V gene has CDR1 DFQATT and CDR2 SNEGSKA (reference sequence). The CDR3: CSASDRPYNEQFF. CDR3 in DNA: TGCAGTGCTTCGGACAGGCCCTACAATGAGCAGTTCTTC.

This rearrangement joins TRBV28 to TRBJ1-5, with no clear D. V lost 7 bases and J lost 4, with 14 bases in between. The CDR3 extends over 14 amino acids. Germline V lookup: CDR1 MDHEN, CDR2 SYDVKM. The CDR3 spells CASTLDGTNQPQHF. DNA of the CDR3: TGTGCCAGCACCCTGGACGGTACTAATCAGCCCCAGCATTTT.

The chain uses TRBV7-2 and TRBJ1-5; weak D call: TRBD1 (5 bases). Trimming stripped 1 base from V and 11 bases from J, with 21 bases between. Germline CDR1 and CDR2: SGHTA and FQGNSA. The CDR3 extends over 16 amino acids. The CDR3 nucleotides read TGTGCCAGCAGCTTAGTGTCGGGGGAGGGAGGAATGGCCCAGCATTTT. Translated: CASSLVSGEGGMAQHF.

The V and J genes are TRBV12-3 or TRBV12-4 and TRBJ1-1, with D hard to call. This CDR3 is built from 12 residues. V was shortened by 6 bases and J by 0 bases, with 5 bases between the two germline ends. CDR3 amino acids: CASRTLNTEAFF. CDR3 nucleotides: TGTGCCAGCAGAACCCTGAACACTGAAGCTTTCTTT.

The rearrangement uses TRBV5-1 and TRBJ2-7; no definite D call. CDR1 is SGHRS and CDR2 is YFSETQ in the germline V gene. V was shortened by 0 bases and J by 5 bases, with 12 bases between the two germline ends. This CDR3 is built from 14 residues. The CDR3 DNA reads TGCGCCAGCAGCTTGGGGGGTCCCTCGGACGAGCAGTACTTC. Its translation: CASSLGGPSDEQYF.

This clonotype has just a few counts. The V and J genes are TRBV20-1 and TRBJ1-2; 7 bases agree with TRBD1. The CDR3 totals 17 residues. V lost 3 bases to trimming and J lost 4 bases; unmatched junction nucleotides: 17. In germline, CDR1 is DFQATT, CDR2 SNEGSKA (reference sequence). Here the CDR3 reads CSARDRGKGQDFYGYTF. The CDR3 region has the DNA TGCAGTGCTAGGGACCGGGGGAAAGGACAGGATTTCTATGGCTACACCTTC.

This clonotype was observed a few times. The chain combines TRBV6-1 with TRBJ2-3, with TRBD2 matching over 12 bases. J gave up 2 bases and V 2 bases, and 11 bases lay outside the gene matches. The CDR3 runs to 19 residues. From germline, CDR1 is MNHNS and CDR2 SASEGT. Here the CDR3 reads CASSEFRTSGATSTDTQYF. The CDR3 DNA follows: TGTGCCAGCAGTGAATTCCGGACTAGCGGGGCTACTTCCACAGATACGCAGTATTTT.

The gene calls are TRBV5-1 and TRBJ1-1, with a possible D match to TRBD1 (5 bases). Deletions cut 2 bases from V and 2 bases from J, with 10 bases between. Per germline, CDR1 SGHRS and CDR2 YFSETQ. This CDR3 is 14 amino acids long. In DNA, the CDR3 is TGCGCCAGCAGCTTCGGTCAGGGCAACACTGAAGCTTTCTTT. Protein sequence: CASSFGQGNTEAFF.

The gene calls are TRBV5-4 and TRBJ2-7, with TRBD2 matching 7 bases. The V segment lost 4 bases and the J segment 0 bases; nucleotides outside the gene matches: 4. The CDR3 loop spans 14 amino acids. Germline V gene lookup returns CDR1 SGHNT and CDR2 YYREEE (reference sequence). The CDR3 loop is CASSRRDYSYEQYF. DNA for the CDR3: TGTGCCAGCAGCCGCCGGGACTACTCCTACGAGCAGTACTTC.

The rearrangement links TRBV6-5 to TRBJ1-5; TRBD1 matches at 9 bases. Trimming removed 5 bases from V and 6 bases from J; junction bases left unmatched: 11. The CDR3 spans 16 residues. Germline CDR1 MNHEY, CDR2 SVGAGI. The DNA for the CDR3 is TGTGCCAGCAGTGCTGGGACAGGGAAAGGTAGTCAGCCCCAGCATTTT. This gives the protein CASSAGTGKGSQPQHF.

The CDR3 DNA is TGCAGTGCTAGTCGCCAGGGGGCCCAGCCCCAGCATTTT. Residues: CSASRQGAQPQHF. The chain couples TRBV20-1 to TRBJ1-5; 8 bases are a match to TRBD1. The germline CDR1 and CDR2 sequences are DFQATT and SNEGSKA (reference sequence). The CDR3 contains 13 residues. The V and J ends lost 3 bases and 7 bases, in that order; junction bases with no gene match: 5.

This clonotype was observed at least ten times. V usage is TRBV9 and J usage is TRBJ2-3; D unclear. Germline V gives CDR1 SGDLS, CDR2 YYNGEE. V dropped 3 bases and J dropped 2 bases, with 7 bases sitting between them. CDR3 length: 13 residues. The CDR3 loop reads CASSAANTDTQYF. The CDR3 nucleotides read TGTGCCAGCAGCGCGGCGAACACAGATACGCAGTATTTT.

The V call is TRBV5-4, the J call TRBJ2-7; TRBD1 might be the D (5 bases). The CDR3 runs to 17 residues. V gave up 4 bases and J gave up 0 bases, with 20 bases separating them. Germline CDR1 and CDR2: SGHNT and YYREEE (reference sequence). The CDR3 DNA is TGTGCCAGCAGCGCAGATTACATCGACAGCCTCTCCTACGAGCAGTACTTC. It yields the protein CASSADYIDSLSYEQYF.